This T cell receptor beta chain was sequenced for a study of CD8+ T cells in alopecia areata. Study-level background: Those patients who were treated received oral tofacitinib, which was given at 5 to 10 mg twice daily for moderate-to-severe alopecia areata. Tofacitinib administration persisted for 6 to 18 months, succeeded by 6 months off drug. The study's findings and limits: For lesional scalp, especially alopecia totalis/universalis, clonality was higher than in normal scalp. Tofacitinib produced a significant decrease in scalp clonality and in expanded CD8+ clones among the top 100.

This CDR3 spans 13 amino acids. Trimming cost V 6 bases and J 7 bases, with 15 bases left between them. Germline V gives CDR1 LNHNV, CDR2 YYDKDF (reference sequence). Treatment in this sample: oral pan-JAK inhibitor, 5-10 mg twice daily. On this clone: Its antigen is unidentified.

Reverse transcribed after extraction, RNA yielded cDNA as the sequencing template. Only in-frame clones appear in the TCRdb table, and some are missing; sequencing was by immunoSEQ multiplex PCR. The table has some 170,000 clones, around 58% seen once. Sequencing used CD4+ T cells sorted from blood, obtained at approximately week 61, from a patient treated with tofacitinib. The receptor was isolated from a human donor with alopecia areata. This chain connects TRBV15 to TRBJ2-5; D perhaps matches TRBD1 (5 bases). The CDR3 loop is CATRVEGVGTQYF. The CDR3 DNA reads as TGTGCCACCAGAGTCGAAGGGGTCGGGACCCAGTACTTC.